This paragraph covers one T cell receptor beta chain sequence. The sample is drawn from a study of blood T cell repertoires in COVID-19. Study-level information: Donors in the United States, Italy and Spain gave samples during acute or convalescent COVID-19.

This table comes from immunoSEQ multiplex PCR, and its TCRdb copy is limited to in-frame clones, with some not included. The table shows more than 300,000 clones, with about 85% occurring only once. With V trimmed by 11 bases and J by 6 bases, 12 bases remained unmatched. Germline V gene sequence: CDR1 MNHEY, CDR2 SVGAGI. The CDR3 contains 14 residues. Donors were grouped by their self-reported clinical history. This chain uses TRBV6-5 with TRBJ1-5; TRBD1 aligns across 8 bases. The sample taken for sequencing was PBMCs or T cells enriched from blood (not recorded which). The TCR was taken from a woman in her thirties who had recovered from COVID-19. This CDR3 reads CARTGQGFCQPQHF. The CDR3 DNA sequence: TGTGCCCGTACCGGACAGGGCTTTTGTCAGCCCCAGCATTTT.